This T cell receptor (beta chain) was observed in a study of blood T cell repertoires in COVID-19. Across the whole study: COVID-19 samples collected from the United States, Italy and Spain covered acute and convalescent phases.

Symptom resolution, clearance, or two negative PCRs marked donors in Cohort 3 as recovered. Per the original methods: Estimates of nucleated cell counts were drawn from the amplification of reference gene primers. Generated by immunoSEQ multiplex PCR, the TCRdb table keeps only in-frame clones and is missing some. The V and J calls and clone size come from that table; D and trimming were worked out from the DNA. Of 200,000 to 250,000 clones listed, just under 85% were seen once; the top ten hold around 16%. Trimming shortened V by 7 bases and J by 6 bases, and 22 bases separated the two germline ends. The CDR3 totals 15 residues. CDR1 and CDR2 from the germline V gene are SNHLY and FYNNEI.

The clonotype was recovered from a man aged 35 to 55 who had recovered from COVID-19. The V gene is TRBV2, the J gene TRBJ2-7, with D perhaps matching TRBD2 (6 bases). The sequencing input was PBMCs or T cells enriched from blood (not recorded which). The CDR3 DNA sequence: TGTGCCAGCACCACCAGGACCGGGGGAAGCTCCGAGCAGTACTTC. Amino acids: CASTTRTGGSSEQYF.